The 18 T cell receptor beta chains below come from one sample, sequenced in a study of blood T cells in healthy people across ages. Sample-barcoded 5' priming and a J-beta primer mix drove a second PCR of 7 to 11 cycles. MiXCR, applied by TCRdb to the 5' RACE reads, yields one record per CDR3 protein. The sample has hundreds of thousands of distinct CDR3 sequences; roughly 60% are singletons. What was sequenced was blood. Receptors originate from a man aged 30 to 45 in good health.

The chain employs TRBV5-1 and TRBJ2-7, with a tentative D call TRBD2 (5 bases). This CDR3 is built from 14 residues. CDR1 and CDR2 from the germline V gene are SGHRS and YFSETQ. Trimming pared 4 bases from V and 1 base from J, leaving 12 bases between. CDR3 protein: CASSRDGLSYEQYF. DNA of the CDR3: TGCGCCAGCAGCCGAGACGGACTGTCCTACGAGCAGTACTTC.

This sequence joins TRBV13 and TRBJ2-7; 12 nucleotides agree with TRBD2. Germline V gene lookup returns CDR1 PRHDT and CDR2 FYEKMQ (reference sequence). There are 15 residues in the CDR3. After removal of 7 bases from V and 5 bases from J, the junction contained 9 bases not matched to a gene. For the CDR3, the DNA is TGTGCCAGCACCAGGGGCGCTAGCGGGAGGGACGAGCAGTACTTC. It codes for CASTRGASGRDEQYF.

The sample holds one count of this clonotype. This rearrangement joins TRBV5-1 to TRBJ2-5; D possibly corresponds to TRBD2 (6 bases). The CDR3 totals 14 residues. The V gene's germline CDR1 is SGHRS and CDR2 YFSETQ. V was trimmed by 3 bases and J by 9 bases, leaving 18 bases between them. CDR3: CASSSLTSRNSQYF. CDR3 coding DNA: TGCGCCAGCAGCTCACTGACTAGTAGAAACTCCCAGTACTTC.

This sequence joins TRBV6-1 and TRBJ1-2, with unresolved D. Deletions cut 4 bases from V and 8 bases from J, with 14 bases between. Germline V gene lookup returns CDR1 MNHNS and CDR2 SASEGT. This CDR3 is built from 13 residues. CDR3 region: CASSVKVDRGYTF. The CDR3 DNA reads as TGTGCCAGCAGTGTGAAAGTTGATCGGGGCTACACCTTC.

CDR3 sequence: CSATISGGYGYTF. DNA of the CDR3: TGCAGTGCGACAATCTCTGGGGGCTATGGCTACACCTTC. This rearrangement joins TRBV20-1 to TRBJ1-2; TRBD1 might be the D (5 bases). Deletions cut 6 bases from V and 4 bases from J, with 15 bases between. The germline gives CDR1 DFQATT, CDR2 SNEGSKA (reference sequence). The CDR3 spans 13 residues.

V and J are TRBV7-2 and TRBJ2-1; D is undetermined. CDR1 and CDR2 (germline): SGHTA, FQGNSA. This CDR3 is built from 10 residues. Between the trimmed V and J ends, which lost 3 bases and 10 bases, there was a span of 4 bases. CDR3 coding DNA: TGTGCCAGCAGCTTTCAGGAGCAGTTCTTC. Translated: CASSFQEQFF.

CDR3 residues: CASSLGWGLAGREAFF. In nucleotides, the CDR3 is TGTGCCAGCAGCTTAGGTTGGGGACTAGCGGGACGTGAAGCTTTCTTT. This chain joins TRBV7-2 and TRBJ1-1; D is possibly TRBD1 (5 bases). Germline V CDR1 and CDR2: SGHTA, FQGNSA. CDR3 size: 16 residues. The V gene lost 1 base and the J gene lost 7 bases, with 19 bases spanning the gap.

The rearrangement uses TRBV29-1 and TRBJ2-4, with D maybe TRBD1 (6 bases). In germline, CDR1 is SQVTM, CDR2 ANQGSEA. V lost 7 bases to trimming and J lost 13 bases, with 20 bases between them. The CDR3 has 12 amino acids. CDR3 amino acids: CSGSGDRYEQYF. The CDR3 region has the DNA TGCAGCGGCTCAGGGGACCGGTATGAGCAGTACTTC.

The CDR3: CASSQESRTSGRVGWYEQFF. DNA of the CDR3: TGCGCCAGCAGCCAAGAATCGCGGACTAGCGGGAGGGTTGGGTGGTATGAGCAGTTCTTC. The chain recombines TRBV4-1 with TRBJ2-1, with 15 bases identical to TRBD2. Germline CDR1 is MGHRA and CDR2 is YSYEKL. V lost 0 bases, J lost 8 bases, and 14 bases stayed unmatched. The CDR3 sequence is 20 residues long.

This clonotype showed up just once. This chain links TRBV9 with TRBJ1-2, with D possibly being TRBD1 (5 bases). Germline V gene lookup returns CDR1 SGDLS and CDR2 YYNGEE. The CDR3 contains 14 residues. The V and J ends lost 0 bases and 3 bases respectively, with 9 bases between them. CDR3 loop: CASSVDPTDYGYTF. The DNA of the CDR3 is TGTGCCAGCAGCGTAGACCCGACAGACTATGGCTACACCTTC.

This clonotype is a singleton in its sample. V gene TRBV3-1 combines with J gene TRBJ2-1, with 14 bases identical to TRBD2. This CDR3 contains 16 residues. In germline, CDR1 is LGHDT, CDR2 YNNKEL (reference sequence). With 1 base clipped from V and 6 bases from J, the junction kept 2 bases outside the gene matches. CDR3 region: CASSQVGTSGSNEQFF. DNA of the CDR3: TGTGCCAGCAGCCAAGTTGGGACTAGCGGGAGCAATGAGCAGTTCTTC.

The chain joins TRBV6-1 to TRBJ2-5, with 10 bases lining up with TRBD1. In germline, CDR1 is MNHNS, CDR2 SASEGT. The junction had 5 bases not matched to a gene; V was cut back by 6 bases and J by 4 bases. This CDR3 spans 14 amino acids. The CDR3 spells CASSPTGGIETQYF. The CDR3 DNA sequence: TGTGCCAGCAGCCCGACAGGGGGCATAGAGACCCAGTACTTC.

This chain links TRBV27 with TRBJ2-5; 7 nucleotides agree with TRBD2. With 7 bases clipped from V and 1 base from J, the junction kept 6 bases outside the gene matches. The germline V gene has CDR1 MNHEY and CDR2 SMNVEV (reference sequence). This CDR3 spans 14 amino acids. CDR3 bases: TGTGCCAGCAAGGATCTAGCGGTCCAAGAGACCCAGTACTTC. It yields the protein CASKDLAVQETQYF.

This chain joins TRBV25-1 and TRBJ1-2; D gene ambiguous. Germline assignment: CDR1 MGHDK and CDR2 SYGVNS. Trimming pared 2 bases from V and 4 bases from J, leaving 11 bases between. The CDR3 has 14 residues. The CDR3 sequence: CASSEDLTLYGYTF. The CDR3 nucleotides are TGTGCCAGCAGTGAAGATCTAACCCTCTATGGCTACACCTTC.

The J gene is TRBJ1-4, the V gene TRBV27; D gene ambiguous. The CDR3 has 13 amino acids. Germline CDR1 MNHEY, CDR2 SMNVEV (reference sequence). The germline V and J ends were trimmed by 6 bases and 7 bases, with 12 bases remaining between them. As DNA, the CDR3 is TGTGCCAGCAGGGTGCAGAAGGGTGAAAAACTGTTTTTT. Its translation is CASRVQKGEKLFF.

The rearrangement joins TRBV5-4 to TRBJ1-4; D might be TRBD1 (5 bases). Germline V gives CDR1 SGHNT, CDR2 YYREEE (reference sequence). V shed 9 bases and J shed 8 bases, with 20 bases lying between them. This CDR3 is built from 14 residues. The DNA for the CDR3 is TGTGCCACCAAACTAGGAACAGGCCCCGAAAAACTGTTTTTT. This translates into CATKLGTGPEKLFF.

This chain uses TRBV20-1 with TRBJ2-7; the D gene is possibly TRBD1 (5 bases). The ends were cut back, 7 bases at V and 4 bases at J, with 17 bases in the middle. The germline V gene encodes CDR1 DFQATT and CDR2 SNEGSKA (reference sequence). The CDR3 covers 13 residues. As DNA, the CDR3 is TGCAGTGTCCAGGGCACAGGTGGTTACGAGCAGTACTTC. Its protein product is CSVQGTGGYEQYF.

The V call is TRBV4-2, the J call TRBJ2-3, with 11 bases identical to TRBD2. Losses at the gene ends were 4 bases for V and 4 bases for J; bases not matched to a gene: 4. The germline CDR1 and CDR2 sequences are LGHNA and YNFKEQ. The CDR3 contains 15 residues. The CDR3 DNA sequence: TGTGCCAGCAGCCTGGGACTAGCGGCAGCAGATACGCAGTATTTT. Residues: CASSLGLAAADTQYF.